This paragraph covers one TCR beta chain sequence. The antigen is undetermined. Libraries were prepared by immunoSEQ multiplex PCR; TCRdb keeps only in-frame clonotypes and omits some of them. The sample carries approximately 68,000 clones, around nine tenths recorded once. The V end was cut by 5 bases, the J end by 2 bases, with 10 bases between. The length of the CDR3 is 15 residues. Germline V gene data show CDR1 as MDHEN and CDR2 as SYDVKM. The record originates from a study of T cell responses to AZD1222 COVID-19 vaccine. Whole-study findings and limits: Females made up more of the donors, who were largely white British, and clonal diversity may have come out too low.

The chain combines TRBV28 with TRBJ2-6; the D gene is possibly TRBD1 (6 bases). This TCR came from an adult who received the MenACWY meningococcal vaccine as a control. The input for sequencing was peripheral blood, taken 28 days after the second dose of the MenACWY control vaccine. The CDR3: CASSPYRAGANVLTF. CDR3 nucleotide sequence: TGTGCCAGCAGTCCGTACAGGGCTGGGGCCAACGTCCTGACTTTC.